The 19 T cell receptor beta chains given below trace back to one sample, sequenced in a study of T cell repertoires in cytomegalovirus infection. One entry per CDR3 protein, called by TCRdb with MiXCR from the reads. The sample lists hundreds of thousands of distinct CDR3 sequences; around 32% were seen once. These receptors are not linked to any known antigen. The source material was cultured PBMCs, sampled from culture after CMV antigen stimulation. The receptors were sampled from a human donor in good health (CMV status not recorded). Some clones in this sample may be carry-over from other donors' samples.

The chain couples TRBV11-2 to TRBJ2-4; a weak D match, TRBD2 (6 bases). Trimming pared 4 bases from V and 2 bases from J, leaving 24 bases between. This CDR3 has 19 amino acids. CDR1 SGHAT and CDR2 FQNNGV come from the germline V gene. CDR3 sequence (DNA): TGTGCCAGCAGCTCCTTAGGACTACGGATAGGGCCTCCCAAAAACATTCAGTACTTC. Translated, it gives CASSSLGLRIGPPKNIQYF. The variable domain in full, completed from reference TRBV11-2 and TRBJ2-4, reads EAGVAQSPRYKIIEKRQSVAFWCNPISGHATLYWYQQILGQGPKLLIQFQNNGVVDDSQLPKDRFSAERLKGVDSTLKIQPAKLEDSAVYLCASSSLGLRIGPPKNIQYFGAGTRLSVL.

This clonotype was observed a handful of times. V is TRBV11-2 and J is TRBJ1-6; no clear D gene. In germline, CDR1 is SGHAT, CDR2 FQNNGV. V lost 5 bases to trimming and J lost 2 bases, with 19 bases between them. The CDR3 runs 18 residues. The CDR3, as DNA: TGTGCCAGCAGCCCACAACCTCGAAGTCTGGCCTATAATTCACCCCTCCACTTT. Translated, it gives CASSPQPRSLAYNSPLHF.

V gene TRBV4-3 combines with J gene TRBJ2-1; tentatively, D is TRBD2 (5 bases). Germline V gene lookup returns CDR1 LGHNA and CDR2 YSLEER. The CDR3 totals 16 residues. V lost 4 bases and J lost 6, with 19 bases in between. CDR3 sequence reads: CASSPQIGVTTNEQFF. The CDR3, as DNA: TGCGCCAGCAGCCCCCAAATCGGGGTAACTACCAATGAGCAGTTCTTC.

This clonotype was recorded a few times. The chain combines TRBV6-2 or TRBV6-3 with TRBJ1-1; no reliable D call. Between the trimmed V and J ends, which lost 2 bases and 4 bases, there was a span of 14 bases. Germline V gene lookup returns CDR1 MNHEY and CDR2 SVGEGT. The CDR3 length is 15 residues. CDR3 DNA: TGTGCCAGCAGTTACCCTTATACAATTTTCACTGAAGCTTTCTTT. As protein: CASSYPYTIFTEAFF.

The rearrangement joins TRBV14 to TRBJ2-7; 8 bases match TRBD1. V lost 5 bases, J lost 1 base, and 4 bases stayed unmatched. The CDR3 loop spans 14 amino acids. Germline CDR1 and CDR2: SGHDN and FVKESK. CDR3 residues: CASSFGQGSYEQYF. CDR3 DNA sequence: TGTGCCAGCAGCTTCGGACAGGGATCCTACGAGCAGTACTTC.

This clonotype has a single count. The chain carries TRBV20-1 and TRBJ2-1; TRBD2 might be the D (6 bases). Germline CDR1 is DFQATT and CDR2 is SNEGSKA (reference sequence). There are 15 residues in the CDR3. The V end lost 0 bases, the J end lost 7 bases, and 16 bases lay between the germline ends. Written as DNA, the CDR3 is TGCAGTGCTAGAGATGGGACTGGGGTGGGAAATGAGCAGTTCTTC. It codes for CSARDGTGVGNEQFF.

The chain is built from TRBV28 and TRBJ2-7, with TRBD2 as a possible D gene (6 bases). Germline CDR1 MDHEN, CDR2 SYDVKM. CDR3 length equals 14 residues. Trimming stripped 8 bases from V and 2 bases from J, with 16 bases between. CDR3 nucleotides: TGTGCCAGCCAACACGGAGGGCTGACCTACGAGCAGTACTTC. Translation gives CASQHGGLTYEQYF.

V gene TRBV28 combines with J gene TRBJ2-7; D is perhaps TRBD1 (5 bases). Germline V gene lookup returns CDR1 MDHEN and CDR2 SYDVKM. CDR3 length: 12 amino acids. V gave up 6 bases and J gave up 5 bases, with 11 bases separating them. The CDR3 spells CASSHIGDEQYF. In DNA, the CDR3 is TGTGCCAGCAGCCACATAGGGGACGAGCAGTACTTC.

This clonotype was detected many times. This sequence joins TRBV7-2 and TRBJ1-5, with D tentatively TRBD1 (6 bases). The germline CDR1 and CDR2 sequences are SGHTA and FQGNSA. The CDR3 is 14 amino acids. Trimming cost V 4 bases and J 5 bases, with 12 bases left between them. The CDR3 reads CASSSGQFYQPQHF. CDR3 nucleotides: TGTGCCAGCAGCTCTGGACAGTTTTATCAGCCCCAGCATTTT.

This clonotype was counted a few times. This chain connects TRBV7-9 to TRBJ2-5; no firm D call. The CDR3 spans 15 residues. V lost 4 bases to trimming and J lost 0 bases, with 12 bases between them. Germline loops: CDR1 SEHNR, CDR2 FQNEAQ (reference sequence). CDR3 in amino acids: CASSSPFDYQETQYF. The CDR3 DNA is TGTGCCAGCAGCTCCCCCTTCGACTACCAAGAGACCCAGTACTTC.

The CDR3 region is CSARVPGQQLYGYTF. The DNA for the CDR3 is TGCAGTGCTAGGGTACCGGGACAGCAGCTCTATGGCTACACCTTC. This chain uses TRBV20-1 with TRBJ1-2; 7 nucleotides align to TRBD1. J gave up 4 bases and V 3 bases, and 11 bases lay outside the gene matches. Germline V gives CDR1 DFQATT, CDR2 SNEGSKA (reference sequence). This CDR3 region has 15 residues.

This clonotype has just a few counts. Written as DNA, the CDR3 is TGTGCCAGCAGCTTACGGTTCAGGGACTACGAGCAGTACTTC. Protein product: CASSLRFRDYEQYF. This chain joins TRBV7-8 and TRBJ2-7; TRBD1 might be the D (5 bases). CDR3 length: 14 amino acids. Germline V gene data show CDR1 as SGHVS and CDR2 as FQNEAQ. Trimming cost V 2 bases and J 3 bases, with 11 bases left between them.

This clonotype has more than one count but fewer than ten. CDR3 coding DNA: TGTGCCAGTAGTCCCAGGGGGCGCCCCGGCACAGATACGCAGTATTTT. This sequence encodes CASSPRGRPGTDTQYF. The rearrangement links TRBV19 to TRBJ2-3; 8 bases agree with TRBD1. V shed 5 bases and J 1 base; nucleotides not matched to a gene: 8. Germline CDR1 is LNHDA and CDR2 is SQIVND (reference sequence). This CDR3 spans 16 amino acids.

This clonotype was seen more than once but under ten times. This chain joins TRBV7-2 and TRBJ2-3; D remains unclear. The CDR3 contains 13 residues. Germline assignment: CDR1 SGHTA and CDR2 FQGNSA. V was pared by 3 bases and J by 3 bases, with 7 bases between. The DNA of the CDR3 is TGTGCCAGCAGCTTCCCAGCTACAGATACGCAGTATTTT. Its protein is CASSFPATDTQYF.

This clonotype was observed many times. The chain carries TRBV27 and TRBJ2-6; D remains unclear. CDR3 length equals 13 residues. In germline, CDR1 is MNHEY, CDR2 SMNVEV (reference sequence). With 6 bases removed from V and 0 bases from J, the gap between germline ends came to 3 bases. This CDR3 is CASSSSGANVLTF. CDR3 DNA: TGTGCCAGCAGCTCCTCTGGGGCCAACGTCCTGACTTTC.

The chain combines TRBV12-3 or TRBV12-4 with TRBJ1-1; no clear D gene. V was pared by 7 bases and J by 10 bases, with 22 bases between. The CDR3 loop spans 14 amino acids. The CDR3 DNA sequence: TGTGCCAGCAAACTCTCGCGGTGGTTGGAAATAGCTTTCTTT. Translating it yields CASKLSRWLEIAFF.

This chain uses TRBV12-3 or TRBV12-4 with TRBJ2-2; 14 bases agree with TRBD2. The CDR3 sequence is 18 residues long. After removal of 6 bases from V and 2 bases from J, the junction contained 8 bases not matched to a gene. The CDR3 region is CASSRLAGGPGNTGELFF. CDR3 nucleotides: TGTGCCAGCAGCCGACTAGCGGGAGGGCCTGGTAACACCGGGGAGCTGTTTTTT.

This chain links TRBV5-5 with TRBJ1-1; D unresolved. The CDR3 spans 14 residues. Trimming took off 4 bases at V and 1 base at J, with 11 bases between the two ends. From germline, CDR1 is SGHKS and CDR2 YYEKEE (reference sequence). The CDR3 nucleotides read TGTGCCAGCAGCCTCCTCAGAGCGAACACTGAAGCTTTCTTT. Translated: CASSLLRANTEAFF.

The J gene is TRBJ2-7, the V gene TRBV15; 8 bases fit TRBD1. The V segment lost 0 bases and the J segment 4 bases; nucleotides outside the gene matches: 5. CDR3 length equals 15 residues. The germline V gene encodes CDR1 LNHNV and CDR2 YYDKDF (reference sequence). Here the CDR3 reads CATSREGRGLYEQYF. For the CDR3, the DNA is TGTGCCACCAGCAGAGAGGGCAGGGGGCTGTACGAGCAGTACTTC.